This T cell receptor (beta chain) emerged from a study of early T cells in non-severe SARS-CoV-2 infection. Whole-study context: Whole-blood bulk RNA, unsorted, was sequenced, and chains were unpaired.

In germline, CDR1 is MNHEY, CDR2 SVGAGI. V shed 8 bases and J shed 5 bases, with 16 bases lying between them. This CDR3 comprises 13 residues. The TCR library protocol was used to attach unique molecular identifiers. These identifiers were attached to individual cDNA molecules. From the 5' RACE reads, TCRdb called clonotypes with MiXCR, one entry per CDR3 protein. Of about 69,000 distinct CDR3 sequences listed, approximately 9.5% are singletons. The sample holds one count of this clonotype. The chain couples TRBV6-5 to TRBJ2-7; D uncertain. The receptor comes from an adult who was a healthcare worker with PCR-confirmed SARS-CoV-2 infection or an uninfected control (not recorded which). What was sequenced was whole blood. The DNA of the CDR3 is TGTGCCAGCGTCAACAGCTTGGGCGACGAGCAGTACTTC. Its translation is CASVNSLGDEQYF.